This entry lists 32 T cell receptor beta chains sequenced from one sample in a study of T cell responses to AZD1222 COVID-19 vaccine. This table comes from immunoSEQ multiplex PCR, and its TCRdb copy is limited to in-frame clones, with some not included. The sample carries under 200,000 clones, roughly 89% recorded once. This sample comprised peripheral blood, obtained on day 0 of AZD1222 vaccination. The receptors stem from an adult in good health.

The chain carries TRBV24-1 and TRBJ1-3; a possible D gene is TRBD1 (5 bases). This CDR3 has 15 residues. Trimming stripped 3 bases from V and 6 bases from J, with 14 bases between. Per germline, CDR1 KGHDR and CDR2 SFDVKD. DNA for the CDR3: TGTGCCACCAGTGATATGGCAGGGAAGGTAAACACCATATATTTT. Encoded protein: CATSDMAGKVNTIYF.

The V call is TRBV9, the J call TRBJ2-7, with TRBD2 matching 11 bases. The ends lost 4 bases at V and 0 bases at J; junction bases unmatched: 6. Germline V gives CDR1 SGDLS, CDR2 YYNGEE. CDR3 length: 16 residues. The CDR3 DNA reads as TGTGCCAGCAGCCCTCGACTAGCGGGGAGCTCCTACGAGCAGTACTTC. It translates to CASSPRLAGSSYEQYF.

The CDR3 sequence: CSARPQGVNTEAFF. CDR3 nucleotide sequence: TGCAGCGCCCGGCCCCAGGGGGTGAACACTGAAGCTTTCTTT. This sequence joins TRBV29-1 and TRBJ1-1; TRBD1 agrees at 7 bases. The CDR3 sequence is 14 residues long. Germline CDR1 reads SQVTM; CDR2 reads ANQGSEA. J gave up 0 bases and V 7 bases, and 8 bases lay outside the gene matches.

This clone was detected only once. V gene TRBV5-1 combines with J gene TRBJ1-1, with 7 bases lining up with TRBD1. The CDR3 is made up of 17 amino acids. Germline V gene sequence: CDR1 SGHRS, CDR2 YFSETQ. With V trimmed by 2 bases and J by 3 bases, 13 bases remained unmatched. CDR3 sequence (DNA): TGCGCCAGCAGCTTAACTACAGGGGTGGGTTTGTACACTGAAGCTTTCTTT. It yields the protein CASSLTTGVGLYTEAFF.

This clone occurred once. The J gene is TRBJ2-3, the V gene TRBV6-2 or TRBV6-3; D not certain. The CDR3 totals 14 residues. V was pared by 2 bases and J by 2 bases, with 8 bases between. CDR1 is MNHEY, CDR2 SVGEGT, per germline. CDR3 residues: CASSYGVATDTQYF. Here the CDR3 DNA reads TGTGCCAGCAGTTACGGGGTTGCCACAGATACGCAGTATTTT.

The chain joins TRBV5-8 to TRBJ1-4; the D is unclear. Germline lookup yields CDR1 SGHTS and CDR2 YDEGEE. CDR3 size: 15 residues. The ends were cut back, 3 bases at V and 3 bases at J, with 12 bases in the middle. The CDR3 DNA reads TGTGCCAGCAGCTCATCGGACGGTTCTAATGAAAAACTGTTTTTT. Translating gives CASSSSDGSNEKLFF.

The V call is TRBV2, the J call TRBJ2-7; 10 positions match TRBD1. CDR1 SNHLY and CDR2 FYNNEI come from the germline V gene. The CDR3 contains 16 residues. Losses at the gene ends were 7 bases for V and 5 bases for J; bases not matched to a gene: 14. The CDR3 sequence is CASTSSPGQGIHEQYF. CDR3 nucleotides: TGTGCCAGCACTTCCTCCCCGGGACAGGGGATCCACGAGCAGTACTTC.

The V and J genes are TRBV7-2 and TRBJ1-1; unclear D gene. V shed 2 bases and J shed 2 bases, with 9 bases lying between them. This CDR3 comprises 14 residues. The germline gives CDR1 SGHTA, CDR2 FQGNSA. Here the CDR3 DNA reads TGTGCCAGCAGCTTACGTCTGGAAAACACTGAAGCTTTCTTT. Its translation is CASSLRLENTEAFF.

About this clone itself: The identical CDR3 is also encoded by other nucleotide sequences in the sample. The chain is built from TRBV6-1 and TRBJ1-5; no definite D call. With 2 bases removed from V and 5 bases from J, the gap between germline ends came to 4 bases. Germline CDR1 and CDR2: MNHNS and SASEGT. CDR3 length equals 12 residues. CDR3 loop: CASSETYQPQHF. CDR3 sequence (DNA): TGTGCCAGCAGTGAAACTTATCAGCCCCAGCATTTT.

This chain links TRBV2 with TRBJ1-1, with TRBD1 matching over 7 bases. V shed 7 bases and J 6 bases; nucleotides not matched to a gene: 14. The CDR3 extends over 15 amino acids. CDR1 is SNHLY and CDR2 is FYNNEI in the germline V gene. CDR3: CASTNGGHRGAEAFF. The CDR3 region has the DNA TGTGCCAGCACCAACGGAGGACACAGGGGAGCTGAAGCTTTCTTT.

The V call is TRBV19, the J call TRBJ1-1; D might be TRBD1 (5 bases). Trimming took 6 bases from V and 1 from J, leaving 18 bases between them. In germline, CDR1 is LNHDA, CDR2 SQIVND (reference sequence). The CDR3 has 16 residues. DNA of the CDR3: TGTGCCAGTAGCCTCCCTTCCGGGACCGCGAACACTGAAGCTTTCTTT. This sequence encodes CASSLPSGTANTEAFF.

On this clone itself: The same CDR3 can be traced to other DNA sequences in this sample. The chain has TRBV12-3 or TRBV12-4 and TRBJ1-3; D unclear. The CDR3 extends over 12 amino acids. Trimming pared 2 bases from V and 4 bases from J, leaving 3 bases between. In nucleotides, the CDR3 is TGTGCCAGCAGTTTAACCGGAAACACCATATATTTT. Translation gives CASSLTGNTIYF.

V usage is TRBV2 and J usage is TRBJ2-2, with TRBD1 identical over 9 bases. J lost 7 bases, V lost 8 bases, and 8 bases had no gene match. This CDR3 has 14 residues. Per germline, CDR1 SNHLY and CDR2 FYNNEI. The CDR3 spells CASAEGQGHGELFF. As DNA, the CDR3 is TGTGCCAGCGCAGAGGGACAGGGCCACGGGGAGCTGTTTTTT.

This sequence joins TRBV5-1 and TRBJ2-3; D is ambiguous. This CDR3 is 14 amino acids long. Looked up from germline, CDR1 is SGHRS and CDR2 is YFSETQ. The V end was cut by 0 bases, the J end by 1 base, with 6 bases between. CDR3 sequence (DNA): TGCGCCAGCAGCTTGGAGGGTCGCACAGATACGCAGTATTTT. Protein product: CASSLEGRTDTQYF.

This clone was detected once. The J gene is TRBJ1-5, the V gene TRBV4-3; D is unresolved. The germline CDR1 and CDR2 sequences are LGHNA and YSLEER. Deletions cut 0 bases from V and 9 bases from J, with 9 bases between. This CDR3 is built from 13 residues. CDR3 sequence reads: CASSQDPARPQHF. The CDR3 DNA is TGCGCCAGCAGCCAAGATCCAGCGCGGCCCCAGCATTTT.

The CDR3 spells CATHRDRQNTEAFF. The CDR3 DNA reads TGTGCCACCCACAGGGACAGGCAGAACACTGAAGCTTTCTTT. The V and J genes are TRBV19 and TRBJ1-1, with 8 bases that match TRBD1. Germline V gene lookup returns CDR1 LNHDA and CDR2 SQIVND (reference sequence). This CDR3 region has 14 residues. V lost 10 bases to trimming and J lost 1 base; unmatched junction nucleotides: 8. Complete variable domain (other parts from reference TRBV19 and TRBJ1-1): DGGITQSPKYLFRKEGQNVTLSCEQNLNHDAMYWYRQDPGQGLRLIYYSQIVNDFQKGDIAEGYSVSREKKESFPLTVTSAQKNPTAFYLCATHRDRQNTEAFFGQGTRLTVV.

The J gene is TRBJ2-1, the V gene TRBV5-5; 7 nucleotides align to TRBD2. Germline assignment: CDR1 SGHKS and CDR2 YYEKEE (reference sequence). The CDR3 length is 14 residues. Unmatched junction bases numbered 4, after V lost 1 base and J lost 6 bases. DNA for the CDR3: TGTGCCAGCAGCTTGCGGCGGGAGTTCAATGAGCAGTTCTTC. The encoded protein is CASSLRREFNEQFF.

V and J are TRBV3-1 (or the pseudogene TRBV3-2) and TRBJ2-3; TRBD2 matches 8 bases. The trim removed 4 bases at V and 2 bases at J, leaving 11 bases unmatched. Germline loops: CDR1 LGHDT, CDR2 YNNKEL (reference sequence). This CDR3 is 17 amino acids long. The CDR3 loop reads CASSPFPTSAYTDTQYF. CDR3 in DNA: TGTGCCAGCAGCCCCTTTCCGACTAGCGCCTACACAGATACGCAGTATTTT.

V usage is TRBV18 and J usage is TRBJ1-1; no clear D. Trimming removed 3 bases at V and 8 bases at J, with 13 bases between. CDR1 is KGHSH and CDR2 is LQKENI in the germline V gene. This CDR3 region has 13 residues. CDR3 loop: CASSPDWSGEAFF. The CDR3 DNA sequence: TGTGCCAGCTCACCGGACTGGTCGGGCGAAGCTTTCTTT. Full variable domain (rest looked up from reference TRBV18 and TRBJ1-1): NAGVMQNPRHLVRRRGQEARLRCSPMKGHSHVYWYRQLPEEGLKFMVYLQKENIIDESGMPKERFSAEFPKEGPSILRIQQVVRGDSAAYFCASSPDWSGEAFFGQGTRLTVV.

The chain carries TRBV7-3 and TRBJ1-1; D is unclear. V lost 6 bases, J lost 0 bases, and 8 bases lay in between. Germline V gives CDR1 SGHTA, CDR2 FQGTGA. The CDR3 consists of 13 residues. The CDR3 sequence is CASRYEMNTEAFF. CDR3 sequence (DNA): TGTGCCAGCAGGTATGAAATGAACACTGAAGCTTTCTTT.

J is TRBJ1-5 and V is TRBV4-1; perhaps TRBD1 as D (6 bases). The CDR3 covers 16 residues. The germline V gene encodes CDR1 MGHRA and CDR2 YSYEKL. Trimming took 0 bases from V and 3 from J, leaving 12 bases between them. CDR3 sequence: CASSQDTGAINQPQHF. DNA of the CDR3: TGCGCCAGCAGCCAAGATACGGGGGCGATCAATCAGCCCCAGCATTTT.

In this sample, this clone turned up a few times. The rearrangement links TRBV4-2 to TRBJ2-7; 9 positions match TRBD2. Trimming cost V 4 bases and J 1 base; bases outside gene matches: 5. The CDR3 has 15 residues. Per germline, CDR1 LGHNA and CDR2 YNFKEQ. CDR3 in DNA: TGTGCCAGCAGCCTCGTCAGCGGGGGGTCCTACGAGCAGTACTTC. Amino acid sequence: CASSLVSGGSYEQYF.

The V call is TRBV9, the J call TRBJ1-2; 8 bases agree with TRBD1. Germline V CDR1 and CDR2: SGDLS, YYNGEE. The trim removed 4 bases at V and 0 bases at J, leaving 2 bases unmatched. The CDR3 consists of 14 residues. For the CDR3, the DNA is TGTGCCAGCAGCTCCAGGGGGCCTAACTATGGCTACACCTTC. Residues: CASSSRGPNYGYTF. The full variable domain, rest sourced from reference TRBV9 and TRBJ1-2, is DSGVTQTPKHLITATGQRVTLRCSPRSGDLSVYWYQQSLDQGLQFLIQYYNGEERAKGNILERFSAQQFPDLHSELNLSSLELGDSALYFCASSSRGPNYGYTFGSGTRLTVV.

V is TRBV4-1 and J is TRBJ2-7; D unresolved. CDR3 length: 16 residues. In germline, CDR1 is MGHRA, CDR2 YSYEKL. The V end was cut by 1 base, the J end by 0 bases, with 13 bases between. For the CDR3, the DNA is TGCGCCAGCAGCCAAGGGGGTATTGGAGACTCCTACGAGCAGTACTTC. As protein: CASSQGGIGDSYEQYF.

The V call is TRBV5-1, the J call TRBJ2-7, with 11 bases lining up with TRBD1. The CDR3 is made up of 14 amino acids. CDR1 and CDR2 from the germline V gene are SGHRS and YFSETQ. V lost 3 bases to trimming and J lost 7 bases; unmatched junction nucleotides: 6. The CDR3 region is CASSSGQGAREQYF. The CDR3 DNA is TGCGCCAGCAGCTCCGGACAGGGGGCAAGGGAGCAGTACTTC.

This chain joins TRBV3-1 (or the pseudogene TRBV3-2) and TRBJ1-1; D remains ambiguous. This CDR3 contains 17 residues. V was pared by 1 base and J by 0 bases, with 15 bases between. The V gene's germline CDR1 is LGHDT and CDR2 YNNKEL (reference sequence). The CDR3 sequence: CASSQGLGRALNTEAFF. In DNA, the CDR3 is TGTGCCAGCAGCCAAGGCCTTGGTAGGGCGCTGAACACTGAAGCTTTCTTT.

V and J are TRBV11-2 and TRBJ2-3; the D call may be TRBD1 or TRBD2 (5 bases each). The CDR3 loop spans 14 amino acids. Trimming shortened V by 4 bases and J by 3 bases, and 11 bases separated the two germline ends. Germline CDR1 and CDR2: SGHAT and FQNNGV. The CDR3 DNA follows: TGTGCCAGCAGCTCCCGGGACCCAACAGATACGCAGTATTTT. Encoded protein: CASSSRDPTDTQYF.

This clone was detected once. V is TRBV27 and J is TRBJ2-3, with 7 nucleotides matching TRBD2. CDR1 and CDR2 (germline): MNHEY, SMNVEV (reference sequence). V trimming: 10 bases; J trimming: 5 bases; junction bases outside the gene matches: 9. This CDR3 is built from 13 residues. CDR3 in amino acids: CATKRLAEDTQYF. CDR3 nucleotides: TGTGCCACAAAGAGACTAGCAGAAGATACGCAGTATTTT.

The table lists this clone with a few counts. The chain carries TRBV28 and TRBJ1-5; TRBD1 aligns across 8 bases. V trimming: 7 bases; J trimming: 4 bases; junction bases outside the gene matches: 9. CDR3 length equals 15 residues. Germline V gene sequence: CDR1 MDHEN, CDR2 SYDVKM. The CDR3 is CASITTGVGNQPQHF. CDR3 sequence (DNA): TGTGCCAGCATCACGACAGGGGTCGGGAATCAGCCCCAGCATTTT.

The rearrangement uses TRBV30 and TRBJ2-1, with D maybe TRBD1 (5 bases). Trimming removed 0 bases from V and 2 bases from J, with 11 bases in between. CDR1 and CDR2 from the germline V gene are GTSNPN and SVGIG (reference sequence). The CDR3 is 15 residues long. CDR3 residues: CAWSVLAGTYNEQFF. For the CDR3, the DNA is TGTGCCTGGAGTGTACTCGCAGGGACCTACAATGAGCAGTTCTTC.

V and J are TRBV6-5 and TRBJ1-6, with a weak D call TRBD1 (5 bases). The V gene lost 9 bases and the J gene lost 12 bases, with 15 bases spanning the gap. This CDR3 contains 12 residues. The germline gives CDR1 MNHEY, CDR2 SVGAGI. The DNA of the CDR3 is TGTGCCAGAAAGGGACCGAACGGACCCCTCCACTTT. Its protein is CARKGPNGPLHF.

The V call is TRBV6-2 or TRBV6-3, the J call TRBJ1-1, with D unresolved. Trimming left V 3 bases short and J 2 bases short, with 10 bases between. This CDR3 has 14 amino acids. Looked up from germline, CDR1 is MNHEY and CDR2 is SVGEGT. The CDR3 is CASSYGGSNTEAFF. The CDR3 DNA reads TGTGCCAGCAGTTATGGAGGGAGCAACACTGAAGCTTTCTTT.